The 5 T cell receptor beta chains below come from one sample, sequenced in a study of neurological immune-mediated disorders. TCRdb fed the 5' RACE reads into MiXCR, producing one record per CDR3 protein. This sample has 95,000 or so distinct CDR3 sequences; 3% to 4.5% occur once, and the top ten carry roughly 6%. The material sequenced was PBMCs. These receptors originate from a woman in her late teens or twenties with multiple sclerosis.

This clonotype was counted at least ten times. This chain uses TRBV6-6 with TRBJ2-7; TRBD1 is a possible D gene (5 bases). Between the trimmed V and J ends, which lost 11 bases and 2 bases, there was a span of 13 bases. This CDR3 comprises 12 residues. Germline assignment: CDR1 MNHNY and CDR2 SVGAGI (reference sequence). CDR3 protein: CAVRGETYEQYF. The CDR3, as DNA: TGTGCCGTTAGGGGCGAGACCTACGAGCAGTACTTC.

This clonotype came up many times. This chain uses TRBV20-1 with TRBJ1-2, with D unresolved. With 3 bases removed from V and 1 base from J, the gap between germline ends came to 9 bases. The germline CDR1 and CDR2 sequences are DFQATT and SNEGSKA (reference sequence). CDR3 size: 13 residues. The CDR3 nucleotides are TGCAGTGCTAGTATCGGGGTTAACTATGGCTACACCTTC. Its protein product is CSASIGVNYGYTF.

The V and J genes are TRBV29-1 and TRBJ1-1; D may be TRBD1 (6 bases). The CDR3 runs 13 residues. Trimming took 6 bases from V and 4 from J, leaving 15 bases between them. The germline gives CDR1 SQVTM, CDR2 ANQGSEA. The CDR3 region is CSVSQGSRTEAFF. The CDR3 bases are TGCAGCGTCTCACAGGGATCGCGCACTGAAGCTTTCTTT.

This clonotype was seen repeatedly, ten times or more. The chain uses TRBV7-2 and TRBJ2-1; TRBD2 matches at 9 bases. There are 15 residues in the CDR3. V gave up 2 bases and J gave up 7 bases; unmatched junction bases: 6. Germline V gives CDR1 SGHTA, CDR2 FQGNSA. CDR3 amino acids: CASSLMAGGGNEQFF. The CDR3 DNA follows: TGTGCCAGCAGCTTAATGGCGGGAGGGGGGAATGAGCAGTTCTTC.

On this clonotype itself: This could be a read error, since a much larger clone is one nucleotide away. The chain is built from TRBV27 and TRBJ2-1; D is ambiguous. Germline values: CDR1 MNHEY, CDR2 SMNVEV (reference sequence). This CDR3 region has 11 residues. The CDR3 loop reads CDSSLAGEQFF. CDR3 nucleotides: TGTGACAGCAGTTTAGCCGGTGAGCAGTTCTTC.